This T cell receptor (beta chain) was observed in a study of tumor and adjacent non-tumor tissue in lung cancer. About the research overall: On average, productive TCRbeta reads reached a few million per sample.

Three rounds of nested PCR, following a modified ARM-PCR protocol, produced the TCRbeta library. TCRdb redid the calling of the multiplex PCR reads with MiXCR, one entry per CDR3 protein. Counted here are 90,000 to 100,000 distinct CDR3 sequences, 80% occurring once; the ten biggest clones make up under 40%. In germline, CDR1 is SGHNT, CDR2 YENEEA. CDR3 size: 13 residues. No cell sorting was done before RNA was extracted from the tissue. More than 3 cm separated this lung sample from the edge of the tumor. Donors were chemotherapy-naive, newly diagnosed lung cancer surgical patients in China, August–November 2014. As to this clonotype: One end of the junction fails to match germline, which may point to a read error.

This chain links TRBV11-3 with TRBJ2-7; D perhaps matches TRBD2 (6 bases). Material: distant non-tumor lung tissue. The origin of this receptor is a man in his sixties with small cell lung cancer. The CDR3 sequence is CASRLETSYEQYF. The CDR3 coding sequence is TGTGCCAGCAGGTTAGAAACTAGCTACGAGCAATACTTC.